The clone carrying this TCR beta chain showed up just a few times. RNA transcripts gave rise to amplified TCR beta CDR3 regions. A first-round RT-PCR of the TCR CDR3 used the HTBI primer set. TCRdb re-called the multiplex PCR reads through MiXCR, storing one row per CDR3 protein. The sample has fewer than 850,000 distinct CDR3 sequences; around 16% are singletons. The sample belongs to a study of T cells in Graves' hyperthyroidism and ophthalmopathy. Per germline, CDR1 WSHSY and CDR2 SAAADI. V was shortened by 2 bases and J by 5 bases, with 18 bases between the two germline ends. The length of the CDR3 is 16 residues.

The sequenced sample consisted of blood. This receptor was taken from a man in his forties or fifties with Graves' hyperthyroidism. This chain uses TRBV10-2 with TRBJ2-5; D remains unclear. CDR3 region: CASSEVLAARLETQYF. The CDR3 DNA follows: TGCGCCAGCAGTGAGGTATTGGCTGCCCGTCTGGAGACCCAGTACTTC.